Listed below are T cell receptor beta chains from one sample, sequenced in a study of shared clonotypes between healthy human individuals. TCRdb's table, derived via immunoSEQ multiplex PCR, lists solely in-frame clones and lacks some. Among 450,000 to 500,000 clones listed, around four fifths were seen once. Material: PBMCs. The receptors originated from a woman aged 40 to 50 in good health. Some clones in this sample may be carry-over from other donors' samples. Each CDR3 is given with its conserved first and last residue. The D gene is left open where the match is weak. Not every row has a clone size; where given, it reads once, few, many or a size class.

d_gene: TRBD2
abundance: once
v_gene: TRBV7-3
j_gene: TRBJ2-1
CDR3aa: CASSPGTSGSNEQFF
CDR3nt: TGTGCCAGCAGCCCGGGGACTAGCGGGAGCAATGAGCAGTTCTTC

d_gene: TRBD1
abundance: -
v_gene: TRBV19
j_gene: TRBJ1-5
CDR3aa: CASSFDRDQPQHF
CDR3nt: TGTGCCAGTAGTTTCGACAGGGATCAGCCCCAGCATTTT

d_gene: -
abundance: -
v_gene: TRBV4-1
j_gene: TRBJ1-2
CDR3aa: CASSQDRQNLYYGYTF
CDR3nt: TGCGCCAGCAGCCAAGATCGACAGAATCTTTACTATGGCTACACCTTC

d_gene: -
abundance: -
v_gene: TRBV5-6
j_gene: TRBJ1-3
CDR3aa: CASSLGGAGNTIYF
CDR3nt: TGTGCCAGCAGCTTGGGTGGGGCTGGAAACACCATATATTTT

d_gene: TRBD1
abundance: -
v_gene: TRBV5-5
j_gene: TRBJ2-7
CDR3aa: CASSLVGQGTYEQYF
CDR3nt: TGTGCCAGCAGCTTGGTTGGACAGGGGACCTACGAGCAGTACTTC

d_gene: TRBD1
abundance: -
v_gene: TRBV29-1
j_gene: TRBJ2-2
CDR3aa: CSVTGVRTGELFF
CDR3nt: TGCAGCGTTACAGGGGTTCGCACCGGGGAGCTGTTTTTT

d_gene: -
abundance: once
v_gene: TRBV11-2
j_gene: TRBJ2-3
CDR3aa: CASSQIPDTQYF
CDR3nt: TGTGCCAGCAGCCAAATTCCAGATACGCAGTATTTT

d_gene: -
abundance: -
v_gene: TRBV10-3
j_gene: TRBJ2-3
CDR3aa: CAISESSQSDTQYF
CDR3nt: TGTGCCATCAGTGAGTCGAGTCAGTCGGATACGCAGTATTTT

d_gene: -
abundance: -
v_gene: TRBV4-1
j_gene: TRBJ1-5
CDR3aa: CASSQVGTGNQPQHF
CDR3nt: TGCGCCAGCAGCCAAGTGGGGACTGGGAATCAGCCCCAGCATTTT

d_gene: -
abundance: -
v_gene: TRBV11-2
j_gene: TRBJ2-5
CDR3aa: CASSLGHQETQYF
CDR3nt: TGTGCCAGCAGCTTAGGCCACCAAGAGACCCAGTACTTC

d_gene: -
abundance: -
v_gene: TRBV12-5
j_gene: TRBJ1-2
CDR3aa: CASGLVLLSDSLSYGYTF
CDR3nt: TGTGCTAGTGGTTTGGTACTCCTCTCGGACAGTCTGTCCTATGGCTACACCTTC

d_gene: -
abundance: -
v_gene: TRBV5-4
j_gene: TRBJ2-1
CDR3aa: CASSLSVGGEQFF
CDR3nt: TGTGCCAGCAGCTTAAGCGTGGGGGGTGAGCAGTTCTTC

d_gene: TRBD2
abundance: once
v_gene: TRBV7-7
j_gene: TRBJ2-2
CDR3aa: CASSLVPSGSNTGELFF
CDR3nt: TGTGCCAGCAGCTTAGTTCCGAGCGGGAGTAACACCGGGGAGCTGTTTTTT

d_gene: -
abundance: -
v_gene: TRBV7-9
j_gene: TRBJ1-5
CDR3aa: CASSPTEHQPQHF
CDR3nt: TGTGCCAGCAGCCCGACGGAGCATCAGCCCCAGCATTTT

d_gene: -
abundance: -
v_gene: TRBV11-3
j_gene: TRBJ2-3
CDR3aa: CASSKDREPTDTQYF
CDR3nt: TGTGCCAGCTCCAAGGATAGGGAGCCCACAGATACGCAGTATTTT

d_gene: TRBD2
abundance: few
v_gene: TRBV6-6
j_gene: TRBJ2-4
CDR3aa: CASQRDDIQYF
CDR3nt: TGTGCCAGCCAGCGGGATGACATTCAGTACTTC

d_gene: TRBD1
abundance: -
v_gene: TRBV6-6
j_gene: TRBJ1-4
CDR3aa: CASSSGQGRTNEKLFF
CDR3nt: TGTGCCAGCAGTTCGGGACAGGGTCGAACTAATGAAAAACTGTTTTTT

d_gene: TRBD2
abundance: -
v_gene: TRBV15
j_gene: TRBJ2-1
CDR3aa: CATSKPGLAGGRWESSYNEQFF
CDR3nt: TGTGCCACCAGCAAACCGGGACTAGCGGGAGGCAGGTGGGAGAGCTCCTACAATGAGCAGTTCTTC

d_gene: -
abundance: few
v_gene: TRBV6-4
j_gene: TRBJ2-2
CDR3aa: CASSAIDRGAVF
CDR3nt: TGTGCCAGCAGTGCCATAGACCGGGGAGCTGTTTTT

d_gene: -
abundance: -
v_gene: TRBV11-2
j_gene: TRBJ2-7
CDR3aa: CASSLSSGSYEQYF
CDR3nt: TGTGCCAGCAGCTTAAGCAGCGGCTCCTACGAGCAGTACTTC

d_gene: TRBD2
abundance: -
v_gene: TRBV7-2
j_gene: TRBJ2-7
CDR3aa: CASSLGLAGDYEQYF
CDR3nt: TGTGCCAGCAGCTTAGGCCTAGCGGGGGACTACGAGCAGTACTTC

d_gene: -
abundance: -
v_gene: TRBV30
j_gene: TRBJ1-5
CDR3aa: CAWNEPPGHVSNQPQHF
CDR3nt: TGTGCCTGGAATGAACCTCCGGGACATGTTAGCAATCAGCCCCAGCATTTT

d_gene: TRBD2
abundance: once
v_gene: TRBV2
j_gene: TRBJ2-7
CDR3aa: CASLWTSSRYEQYF
CDR3nt: TGTGCCAGCCTGTGGACTAGCAGTCGGTACGAGCAGTACTTC

d_gene: -
abundance: few
v_gene: TRBV25-1
j_gene: TRBJ1-1
CDR3aa: CASSARGPTRTEAFF
CDR3nt: TGTGCCAGCAGTGCAAGAGGACCTACGCGCACTGAAGCTTTCTTT

d_gene: -
abundance: -
v_gene: TRBV4-2
j_gene: TRBJ1-2
CDR3aa: CASSLVTGYGYTF
CDR3nt: TGTGCCAGCAGCTTGGTAACCGGCTATGGCTACACCTTC

d_gene: TRBD1
abundance: once
v_gene: TRBV28
j_gene: TRBJ2-7
CDR3aa: CASRGRQGAGYEQYF
CDR3nt: TGTGCCAGCAGGGGCAGACAGGGGGCGGGATACGAGCAGTACTTC

d_gene: TRBD1
abundance: -
v_gene: TRBV7-9
j_gene: TRBJ2-7
CDR3aa: CASSPTDGQGPSYEQYF
CDR3nt: TGTGCCAGCAGCCCCACCGACGGACAGGGACCTTCCTACGAGCAGTACTTC

d_gene: TRBD1
abundance: -
v_gene: TRBV7-8
j_gene: TRBJ1-2
CDR3aa: CASSLRTGGGYTF
CDR3nt: TGTGCCAGCAGCTTACGGACAGGGGGTGGCTACACCTTC

d_gene: -
abundance: many
v_gene: TRBV11-2
j_gene: TRBJ2-7
CDR3aa: CASSLDYSISYEQYF
CDR3nt: TGTGCCAGCAGCTTAGATTATTCTATCTCCTACGAGCAGTACTTC